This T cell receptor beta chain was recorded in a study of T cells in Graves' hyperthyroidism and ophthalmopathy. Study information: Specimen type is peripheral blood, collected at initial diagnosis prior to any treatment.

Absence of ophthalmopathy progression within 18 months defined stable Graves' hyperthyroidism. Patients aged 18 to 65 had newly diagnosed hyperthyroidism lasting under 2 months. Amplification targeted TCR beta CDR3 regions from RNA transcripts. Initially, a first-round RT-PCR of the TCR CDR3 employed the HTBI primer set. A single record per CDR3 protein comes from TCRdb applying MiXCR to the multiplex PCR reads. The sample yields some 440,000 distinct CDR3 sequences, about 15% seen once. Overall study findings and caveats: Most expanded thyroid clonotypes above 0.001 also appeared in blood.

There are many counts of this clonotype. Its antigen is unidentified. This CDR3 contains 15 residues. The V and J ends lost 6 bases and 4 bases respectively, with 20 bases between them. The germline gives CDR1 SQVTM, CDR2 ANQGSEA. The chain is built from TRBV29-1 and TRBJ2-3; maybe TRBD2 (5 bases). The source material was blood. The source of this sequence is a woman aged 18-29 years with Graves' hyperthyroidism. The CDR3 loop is CSVERVGAGSDTQYF. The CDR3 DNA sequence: TGCAGCGTGGAGAGGGTGGGCGCGGGTTCAGATACGCAGTATTTT.